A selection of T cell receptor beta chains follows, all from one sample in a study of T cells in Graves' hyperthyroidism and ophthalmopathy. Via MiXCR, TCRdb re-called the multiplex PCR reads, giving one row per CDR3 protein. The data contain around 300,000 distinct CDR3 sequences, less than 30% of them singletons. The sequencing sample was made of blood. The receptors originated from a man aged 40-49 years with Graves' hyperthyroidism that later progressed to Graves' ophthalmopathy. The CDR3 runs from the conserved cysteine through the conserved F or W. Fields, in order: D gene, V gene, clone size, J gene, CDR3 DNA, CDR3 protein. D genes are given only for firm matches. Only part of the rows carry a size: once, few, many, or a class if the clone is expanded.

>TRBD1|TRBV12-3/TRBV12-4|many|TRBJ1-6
TGTGCCAGCAGTACGGGTTCGACAGGGTCAAGTTCACCCCTCCACTTT
CASSTGSTGSSSPLHF
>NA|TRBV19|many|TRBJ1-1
TGTGCCAGTAGTACCCAGATGGGGACTGAAGCTTTCTTT
CASSTQMGTEAFF
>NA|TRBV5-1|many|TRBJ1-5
TGCGCCAGCACAGGGCTTGTGAGCAATCAGCCCCAGCATTTT
CASTGLVSNQPQHF
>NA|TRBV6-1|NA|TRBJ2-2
TGTGCCAGCACCCTTCGAGGGCCGCCCGGGGAGCTGTTTTTT
CASTLRGPPGELFF
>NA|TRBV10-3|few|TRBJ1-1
TGTGCCATCAGTGAGTCCTCCAGCCGTGGTGAAGCTTTCTTT
CAISESSSRGEAFF
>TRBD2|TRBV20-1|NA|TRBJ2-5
TGCAGTGCTAGAGTGGGAGGGCAAGAGACCCAGTACTTC
CSARVGGQETQYF
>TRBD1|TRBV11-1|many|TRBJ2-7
TGTGCCAGCAGCCCAACAGGGGGTGCACCCTACGAGCAGTACTTC
CASSPTGGAPYEQYF
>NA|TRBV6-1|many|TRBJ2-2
TGTGCCAGCGGGGGATTCGGGGAGCTGTTTTTT
CASGGFGELFF
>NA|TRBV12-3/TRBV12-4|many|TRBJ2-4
TGTGCCAGCACTCTCGGCGCCTCCAAAAACATTCAGTACTTC
CASTLGASKNIQYF
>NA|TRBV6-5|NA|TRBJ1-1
TGTGCCAGCAGTTTCAAGAAAGGTATCACTGAAGCTTTCTTT
CASSFKKGITEAFF
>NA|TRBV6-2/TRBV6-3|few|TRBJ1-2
TGTGCCAGCAGTCAACCGACGGAGGGTAAAGACTACACCTTC
CASSQPTEGKDYTF
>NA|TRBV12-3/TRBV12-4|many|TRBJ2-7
TGTGCCAGCAGTTCATCGGGACTCTCCTACGAGCAGTACTTC
CASSSSGLSYEQYF
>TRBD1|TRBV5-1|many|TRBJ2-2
TGCGCCAGCAGCTTAGGACAGGGGAACGGGGAGCTGTTTTTT
CASSLGQGNGELFF
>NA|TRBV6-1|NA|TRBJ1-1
TGTGCCAGCAGAGGCCCAAGGGAAGCTTTCTTT
CASRGPREAFF
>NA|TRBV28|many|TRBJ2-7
TGTGCCAGCACCTTAAGTGACAGGCCCTACGAGCAGTACTTC
CASTLSDRPYEQYF
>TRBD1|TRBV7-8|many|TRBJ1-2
TGTGCCAGCGCTACAGGGGGCGCAAGATATGGCTACACCTTC
CASATGGARYGYTF
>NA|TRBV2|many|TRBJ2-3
TGTGCCAGCAGTGAAGGGCTTAGCACAGATACGCAGTATTTT
CASSEGLSTDTQYF
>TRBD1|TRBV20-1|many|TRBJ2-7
TGCAGTGCTAGAGCGATCTCTCGGGACAGGGTTGGCAACGAGCAGTACTTC
CSARAISRDRVGNEQYF
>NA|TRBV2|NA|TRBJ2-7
TGTGCCAGCAGGGACCGATACTACGAGCAGTACTTC
CASRDRYYEQYF
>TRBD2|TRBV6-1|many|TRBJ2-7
TGTGCCAGCAGTGAACCCGGGACTAGCTGGTCCGAGCAGTACTTC
CASSEPGTSWSEQYF
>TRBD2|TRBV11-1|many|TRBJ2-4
TGTGCCAGCAGCTTAGCGATAGGACTAGCGGGAGATCGGGCGTCCAAAAACATTCAGTACTTC
CASSLAIGLAGDRASKNIQYF
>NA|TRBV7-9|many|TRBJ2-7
TGTGCCAGCAGCCCCCTGGGAGTATCCGCCTACGAGCAGTACTTC
CASSPLGVSAYEQYF
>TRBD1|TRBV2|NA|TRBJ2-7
TGTGCCAGCAGAGAGACAGGGCTCCACGAGCAGTACTTC
CASRETGLHEQYF
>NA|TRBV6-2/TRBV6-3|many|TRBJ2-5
TGTGCCAGCAGTCATCGAACGGGAGAAGAGACCCAGTACTTC
CASSHRTGEETQYF
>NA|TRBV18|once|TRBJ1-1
TGTGCCAGCTCACCCCGGGTCGGGGGGCCGTTTGAGGGGAACACTGAAGCTTTCTTT
CASSPRVGGPFEGNTEAFF
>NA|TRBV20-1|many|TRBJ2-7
TGCAGTGCTTTTAACAGGGAAGACTCCTACGAGCAGTACTTC
CSAFNREDSYEQYF
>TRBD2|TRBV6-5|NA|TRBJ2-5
TGTGCCAGCAGTTACACTAGCGGGAGGGCCGGGACCCAGTACTTC
CASSYTSGRAGTQYF
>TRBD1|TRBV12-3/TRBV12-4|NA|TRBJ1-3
TGTGCCAGCAGTCCAGGGACAGGGGGCGGTGGAAACACCATATATTTT
CASSPGTGGGGNTIYF
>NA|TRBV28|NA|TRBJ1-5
TGTGCCAGCAGGGGGCTTCAGCCCCAGCATTTT
CASRGLQPQHF
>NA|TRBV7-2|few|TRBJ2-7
TGTGCCAGCAGCTATAGCGGAACCCTCTCCTACGAGCAGTACTTC
CASSYSGTLSYEQYF
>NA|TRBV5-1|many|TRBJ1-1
TGCGCCAGCCGGAGTCAGGGGTCGGGAACTGAAGCTTTCTTT
CASRSQGSGTEAFF
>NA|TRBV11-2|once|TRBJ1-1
TGTGCCAGCGGTTTAGGAGGGGGAAAAGCTTTCTTT
CASGLGGGKAFF
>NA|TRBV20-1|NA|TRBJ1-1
TGCAGTGCGGGAGGGGTAGGGTTTGAGAACACTGAAGCTTTCTTT
CSAGGVGFENTEAFF
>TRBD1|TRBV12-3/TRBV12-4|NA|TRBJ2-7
TGTGCCAGCAGGCAGACAGGGCAGAACGAGCAGTACTTC
CASRQTGQNEQYF
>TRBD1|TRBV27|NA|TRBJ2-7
TGTGCCAGCAGAAGACAGGGGGGCAAGGACGAGCAGTACTTC
CASRRQGGKDEQYF
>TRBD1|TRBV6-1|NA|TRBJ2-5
TGTGCCAGCAGTGTAGGGACAGTCCAAGAGACCCAGTACTTC
CASSVGTVQETQYF
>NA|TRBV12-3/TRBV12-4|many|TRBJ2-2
TGTGCCAGCAGTTTCGCCGGAGGCGGGGAGCTGTTTTTT
CASSFAGGGELFF
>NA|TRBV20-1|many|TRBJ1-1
TGCAGTGCTAGTAGGGCAGGGTCCATTTTACCTGAAGCTTTCTTT
CSASRAGSILPEAFF
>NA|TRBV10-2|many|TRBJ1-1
TGCGCCAGCAGTGCAAGACTGAACACTGAAGCTTTCTTT
CASSARLNTEAFF